The 30 T cell receptor beta chains reported below all come from one sample, sequenced in a study of spatial heterogeneity in lung cancer. Study findings and constraints: Tumoral mutation counts were tracked by counts of expanded intratumoral alpha and beta TCRs.

MiXCR was run by TCRdb on the 5' RACE reads, yielding one entry per CDR3 protein. Altogether some 9,300 distinct CDR3 sequences are present, approximately 58% being singletons, with the ten largest covering 28%. The antigens of these receptors remain unknown. Sample time point: sample taken at primary tumor resection. The source material was lung tumor tissue, sampled at surgery. Receptors were obtained from a female donor with early-stage non-small cell lung cancer.

On this clonotype itself: For a library built for alpha chains, this beta chain is a stray read; little rests on its size. The chain carries TRBV7-2 and TRBJ1-6; D ambiguous. The CDR3 totals 15 residues. Trimming took 4 bases from V and 5 from J, leaving 12 bases between them. Germline values: CDR1 SGHTA, CDR2 FQGNSA. The DNA for the CDR3 is TGTGCCAGCAGCTGGACGGCAGAGAATAATTCACCCCTCCACTTT. It translates to CASSWTAENNSPLHF.

This clonotype appeared once. This beta chain is off target for a library built for alpha chains, so its abundance means little. This chain uses TRBV5-1 with TRBJ2-7, with a weak D call TRBD1 (5 bases). CDR3 size: 12 residues. CDR1 is SGHRS and CDR2 is YFSETQ in the germline V gene. V dropped 1 base and J dropped 4 bases, with 6 bases sitting between them. The CDR3 DNA sequence: TGCGCCAGCAGCTTGAGGGGTTACGAGCAGTACTTC. It translates to CASSLRGYEQYF. Looking up the rest from reference TRBV5-1 and TRBJ2-7 gives the full variable domain: KAGVTQTPRYLIKTRGQQVTLSCSPISGHRSVSWYQQTPGQGLQFLFEYFSETQRNKGNFPGRFSGRQFSNSRSEMNVSTLELGDSALYLCASSLRGYEQYFGPGTRLTVT.

Regarding this clonotype: In a library made to pick up alpha chains, this beta chain is a stray read with a size that means little. The chain employs TRBV7-9 and TRBJ1-3; D gene unclear. The germline CDR1 and CDR2 sequences are SEHNR and FQNEAQ (reference sequence). The CDR3 consists of 14 residues. V was cut by 0 bases and J by 4 bases, with 7 bases left in between. This CDR3 is CASSLAAGGNTIYF. Written as DNA, the CDR3 is TGTGCCAGCAGCTTAGCTGCAGGAGGAAACACCATATATTTT.

Comment on this clonotype: This beta chain represents an off-target read in a library built for alpha chains; its size is of limited meaning. The chain couples TRBV11-2 to TRBJ2-7; no definite D call. Trimming pared 1 base from V and 5 bases from J, leaving 12 bases between. CDR1 is SGHAT and CDR2 is FQNNGV in the germline V gene. The CDR3 totals 14 residues. The CDR3 sequence: CASSLAGRENEQYF. The DNA for the CDR3 is TGTGCCAGCAGCTTAGCAGGAAGGGAAAACGAGCAGTACTTC.

Worth noting for this clonotype: This beta chain is off target for a library built for alpha chains, so its abundance means little. The chain carries TRBV12-3 or TRBV12-4 and TRBJ1-1; no clear D. Trimming stripped 2 bases from V and 4 bases from J, with 8 bases between. There are 13 residues in the CDR3. The chain's CDR3 is CASSLRAGTEAFF. The CDR3 region has the DNA TGTGCCAGCAGTTTACGGGCGGGCACTGAAGCTTTCTTT.

This clonotype was counted between two and nine times. This beta chain is an unintended read in a library built for alpha chains; its size means little. The chain uses TRBV9 and TRBJ2-2, with unresolved D. The CDR3 runs 12 residues. Germline assignment: CDR1 SGDLS and CDR2 YYNGEE. Trimming cost V 3 bases and J 6 bases, with 6 bases left between them. CDR3 in amino acids: CASSAWAGELFF. CDR3 coding DNA: TGTGCCAGCAGCGCGTGGGCCGGGGAGCTGTTTTTT.

Of note for this clonotype: This beta chain is a stray sequence in a library constructed for alpha chains; its clone size is not meaningful. J is TRBJ2-1 and V is TRBV29-1, with D possibly being TRBD1 or TRBD2 (7 bases each). The CDR3 loop spans 13 amino acids. Trimming shortened V by 4 bases and J by 5 bases, and 12 bases separated the two germline ends. Per the germline V gene, CDR1 is SQVTM and CDR2 is ANQGSEA. CDR3 residues: CSVGGGGHNEQFF. The CDR3 coding sequence is TGCAGCGTTGGGGGAGGGGGCCACAATGAGCAGTTCTTC.

As for this clonotype: This beta chain was picked up by a library intended for alpha chains and is off target, so its count carries little meaning. V is TRBV12-3 or TRBV12-4 and J is TRBJ1-6, with 8 bases lining up with TRBD1. V shed 7 bases and J 10 bases; nucleotides not matched to a gene: 9. CDR3 length: 14 residues. In DNA, the CDR3 is TGTGCCAGCACCAGAGACAGGGGTGAATCACCCCTCCACTTT. This translates into CASTRDRGESPLHF.

On this clonotype: Being off target in a library aimed at alpha chains, this beta chain has a size of little meaning. J is TRBJ2-3 and V is TRBV20-1; tentative D call: TRBD2 (6 bases). The CDR3 covers 12 residues. Looked up from germline, CDR1 is DFQATT and CDR2 is SNEGSKA (reference sequence). Trimming shortened V by 0 bases and J by 8 bases, and 9 bases separated the two germline ends. For the CDR3, the DNA is TGCAGTGCTAGAGAAAAGGGAGGTACGCAGTATTTT. As protein: CSAREKGGTQYF.

As for this clonotype: For a library built for alpha chains, this beta chain is a stray read; little rests on its size. This chain joins TRBV20-1 and TRBJ2-7; possibly TRBD2 for D (7 bases). The V gene's germline CDR1 is DFQATT and CDR2 SNEGSKA (reference sequence). CDR3 length: 15 residues. Trimming took 5 bases from V and 2 from J, leaving 19 bases between them. The CDR3 bases are TGCAGTGCTTCGATCGGGCGGGGGCCCGCCTACGAGCAGTACTTC. It specifies CSASIGRGPAYEQYF.

This clonotype was seen a few times. This beta chain was picked up by a library intended for alpha chains and is off target, so its count carries little meaning. The chain couples TRBV12-3 or TRBV12-4 to TRBJ1-5, with TRBD1 matching 7 bases. Losses at the gene ends were 5 bases for V and 6 bases for J; bases not matched to a gene: 10. The CDR3 is 15 amino acids. Written as DNA, the CDR3 is TGTGCCAGCAGTCCTGGGGCAGGGGGAAGTCAGCCCCAGCATTTT. Its translation: CASSPGAGGSQPQHF.

With regard to this clonotype: In a library made to pick up alpha chains, this beta chain is a stray read with a size that means little. The CDR3 spells CASSFVGPNEQFF. Written as DNA, the CDR3 is TGTGCCAGCAGTTTTGTGGGCCCAAATGAGCAGTTCTTC. This chain connects TRBV12-3 or TRBV12-4 to TRBJ2-1; no definite D call. The CDR3 totals 13 residues. The V gene lost 3 bases and the J gene lost 7 bases, with 10 bases spanning the gap.

For this clonotype: The library was prepared for alpha chains; this beta chain is a stray read, so its frequency means little. The chain employs TRBV20-1 and TRBJ1-4, with D maybe TRBD1 (5 bases). Trimming left V 5 bases short and J 8 bases short, with 12 bases between. The CDR3 consists of 12 residues. In germline, CDR1 is DFQATT, CDR2 SNEGSKA (reference sequence). The CDR3 bases are TGCAGTGCTCCAGGGATACACGAAAAACTGTTTTTT. This gives the protein CSAPGIHEKLFF.

Turning to this clonotype: In a library made to pick up alpha chains, this beta chain is a stray read with a size that means little. The chain recombines TRBV5-1 with TRBJ2-3; the match to TRBD2 covers 9 bases. The junction had 9 bases not matched to a gene; V was cut back by 4 bases and J by 6 bases. Per germline, CDR1 SGHRS and CDR2 YFSETQ. CDR3 size: 15 residues. In DNA, the CDR3 is TGCGCCAGCAGCCCTGGGGTAGCGGGGGCTGATACGCAGTATTTT. Translated: CASSPGVAGADTQYF.

This clonotype has a handful of counts. Since it is a stray read in a library aimed at alpha chains, this beta chain has a size that is not meaningful. The chain carries TRBV4-2 and TRBJ1-2; no firm D call. V was cut by 6 bases and J by 0 bases, with 14 bases left in between. Germline V CDR1 and CDR2: LGHNA, YNFKEQ. The CDR3 spans 15 residues. CDR3 protein: CASSPRAGSNYGYTF. The CDR3 nucleotides are TGTGCCAGCAGTCCTAGGGCTGGATCTAACTATGGCTACACCTTC.

On this clonotype itself: As an off-target read in a library built for alpha chains, this beta chain has a frequency of little significance. The chain joins TRBV4-2 to TRBJ2-1; D gene ambiguous. The CDR3 spans 18 residues. Germline-derived CDR1 and CDR2 are LGHNA and YNFKEQ. V gave up 4 bases and J gave up 0 bases, with 19 bases separating them. This chain's CDR3 is CASSRLPFLQSSYNEQFF. The DNA for the CDR3 is TGTGCCAGCAGCCGGCTCCCCTTTTTACAGAGCTCCTACAATGAGCAGTTCTTC.

Regarding this clonotype: The library was built for alpha chains, so this beta chain is an off-target read and its size means little. The rearrangement uses TRBV18 and TRBJ2-1; no clear D. This CDR3 has 14 amino acids. Germline V lookup: CDR1 KGHSH, CDR2 LQKENI. The V end was cut by 3 bases, the J end by 10 bases, with 16 bases between. The CDR3: CASSPLGSAYEQFF. The CDR3 DNA follows: TGTGCCAGCTCACCCCTCGGGTCCGCCTACGAGCAGTTCTTC.

Points on this clonotype: Little can be read into the size of this beta chain, an off-target read in a library designed for alpha chains. This chain connects TRBV27 to TRBJ2-7, with D hard to call. Trimming took 3 bases from V and 0 from J, leaving 9 bases between them. The CDR3 is made up of 14 amino acids. Germline loops: CDR1 MNHEY, CDR2 SMNVEV (reference sequence). The CDR3 bases are TGTGCCAGCAGTTTTGGGCCCACCTCCTACGAGCAGTACTTC. This sequence encodes CASSFGPTSYEQYF.

About this clonotype: This beta chain is a stray sequence in a library constructed for alpha chains; its clone size is not meaningful. The J gene is TRBJ1-2, the V gene TRBV2; no clear D. Trimming shortened V by 1 base and J by 8 bases, and 11 bases separated the two germline ends. This CDR3 has 13 amino acids. Germline CDR1 and CDR2: SNHLY and FYNNEI. As DNA, the CDR3 is TGTGCCAGCAGTGAAGGCAGGCAAGAGGGCTACACCTTC. This encodes CASSEGRQEGYTF.

This clonotype was counted only a few times. As an off-target read in a library built for alpha chains, this beta chain has a frequency of little significance. This chain links TRBV27 with TRBJ2-3; TRBD2 might be the D (7 bases). Germline CDR1 MNHEY, CDR2 SMNVEV (reference sequence). With 8 bases removed from V and 0 bases from J, the gap between germline ends came to 15 bases. The CDR3 contains 15 residues. The CDR3 DNA is TGTGCCAGCGGGAGGGGGGCTACTAGCACAGATACGCAGTATTTT. It is translated as CASGRGATSTDTQYF.

Note on this clonotype: This beta chain is an unintended read in a library built for alpha chains; its size means little. V usage is TRBV5-1 and J usage is TRBJ1-1, with no clear D. This CDR3 comprises 14 residues. The V end was cut by 0 bases, the J end by 5 bases, with 11 bases between. Germline V gene sequence: CDR1 SGHRS, CDR2 YFSETQ. This CDR3 is CASSLGEGLTEAFF. Here the CDR3 DNA reads TGCGCCAGCAGCTTGGGGGAGGGCTTGACTGAAGCTTTCTTT.

This clonotype appeared a single time. This beta chain is an unintended read in a library built for alpha chains; its size means little. V is TRBV7-3 and J is TRBJ1-6; TRBD1 is a possible D gene (6 bases). The CDR3 totals 16 residues. Germline assignment: CDR1 SGHTA and CDR2 FQGTGA. V lost 3 bases, J lost 10 bases, and 19 bases lay in between. CDR3 loop: CASSFTSGVGDSPLHF. The CDR3 region has the DNA TGTGCCAGCAGCTTTACATCAGGGGTGGGAGACTCACCCCTCCACTTT.

As regards this clonotype: Little can be read into the size of this beta chain, an off-target read in a library designed for alpha chains. The gene calls are TRBV11-1 and TRBJ2-1; 8 nucleotides align to TRBD2. Germline-derived CDR1 and CDR2 are SGHAT and FQDESV (reference sequence). CDR3 length equals 11 residues. With 4 bases clipped from V and 14 bases from J, the junction kept 4 bases outside the gene matches. The CDR3, as DNA: TGTGCCAGCAGCTCCGGGGGGGCCGAGTTCTTC. Its protein is CASSSGGAEFF.

A word on this clonotype: A library made for alpha chains picked up this beta chain off target, so its size means little. The gene calls are TRBV6-5 and TRBJ1-2; possibly TRBD1 for D (5 bases). The CDR3 extends over 13 amino acids. Trimming stripped 4 bases from V and 4 bases from J, with 10 bases between. Germline V gene data show CDR1 as MNHEY and CDR2 as SVGAGI. Here the CDR3 reads CASSSGRGYGYTF. DNA for the CDR3: TGTGCCAGCAGTTCGGGACGGGGCTATGGCTACACCTTC.

On this clonotype: This beta chain slipped into a library made for alpha chains as a stray read, so its size is not meaningful. The gene calls are TRBV7-9 and TRBJ1-5; no clear D. This CDR3 region has 13 residues. V shed 3 bases and J shed 5 bases, with 8 bases lying between them. Germline V gene lookup returns CDR1 SEHNR and CDR2 FQNEAQ (reference sequence). CDR3 in amino acids: CASSFQVDQPQHF. CDR3 nucleotide sequence: TGTGCCAGCAGCTTCCAGGTAGATCAGCCCCAGCATTTT.

Concerning this clonotype itself: This beta chain represents an off-target read in a library built for alpha chains; its size is of limited meaning. This chain connects TRBV9 to TRBJ1-6; D is ambiguous. Germline values: CDR1 SGDLS, CDR2 YYNGEE. The CDR3 contains 14 residues. V dropped 7 bases and J dropped 10 bases, with 18 bases sitting between them. The CDR3 coding sequence is TGTGCCAGCTCCGAGGACCCAGGCGGGTCACCCCTCCACTTT. The encoded protein is CASSEDPGGSPLHF.

Turning to this clonotype: As an off-target read in a library built for alpha chains, this beta chain has a frequency of little significance. This chain links TRBV7-9 with TRBJ2-4; TRBD2 is a possible D gene (5 bases). The V end lost 5 bases, the J end lost 3 bases, and 14 bases lay between the germline ends. Germline V gene sequence: CDR1 SEHNR, CDR2 FQNEAQ (reference sequence). The CDR3 spans 15 residues. The CDR3, as DNA: TGTGCCAGCAGCCCCTGGGCGGGCCGCAAAAACATTCAGTACTTC. It specifies CASSPWAGRKNIQYF.

Of note for this clonotype: This beta chain came through as a stray read in a library set up for alpha chains, and its size says little. The chain couples TRBV5-4 to TRBJ2-3, with 7 bases aligning to TRBD2. V lost 4 bases to trimming and J lost 1 base; unmatched junction nucleotides: 6. Germline V gene data show CDR1 as SGHNT and CDR2 as YYREEE (reference sequence). CDR3 length: 15 amino acids. The CDR3 loop is CASSIPAGRTDTQYF. For the CDR3, the DNA is TGTGCCAGCAGCATTCCAGCGGGACGCACAGATACGCAGTATTTT.

This clonotype occurred a few times. Since the library was made to target alpha chains, this beta chain is a stray read and its abundance is not meaningful. The chain has TRBV20-1 and TRBJ2-7; 8 bases map to TRBD2. Germline V gives CDR1 DFQATT, CDR2 SNEGSKA (reference sequence). The junction had 11 bases not matched to a gene; V was cut back by 4 bases and J by 6 bases. The CDR3 has 14 amino acids. CDR3 in DNA: TGCAGTGCTAAACCGGGACTAGGAAGGGTCGAGCAGTACTTC. Translation: CSAKPGLGRVEQYF.

This clonotype was seen more than once but under ten times. A library made for alpha chains picked up this beta chain off target, so its size means little. The chain uses TRBV28 and TRBJ2-7; no clear D gene. Per germline, CDR1 MDHEN and CDR2 SYDVKM. The CDR3 spans 14 residues. The V and J ends lost 6 bases and 0 bases respectively, with 12 bases between them. The DNA of the CDR3 is TGTGCCAGCAGCCCCCCCACCAGCTCCTACGAGCAGTACTTC. This codes for CASSPPTSSYEQYF. Drawing the rest from reference TRBV28 and TRBJ2-7, the complete variable domain is DVKVTQSSRYLVKRTGEKVFLECVQDMDHENMFWYRQDPGLGLRLIYFSYDVKMKEKGDIPEGYSVSREKKERFSLILESASTNQTSMYLCASSPPTSSYEQYFGPGTRLTVT.